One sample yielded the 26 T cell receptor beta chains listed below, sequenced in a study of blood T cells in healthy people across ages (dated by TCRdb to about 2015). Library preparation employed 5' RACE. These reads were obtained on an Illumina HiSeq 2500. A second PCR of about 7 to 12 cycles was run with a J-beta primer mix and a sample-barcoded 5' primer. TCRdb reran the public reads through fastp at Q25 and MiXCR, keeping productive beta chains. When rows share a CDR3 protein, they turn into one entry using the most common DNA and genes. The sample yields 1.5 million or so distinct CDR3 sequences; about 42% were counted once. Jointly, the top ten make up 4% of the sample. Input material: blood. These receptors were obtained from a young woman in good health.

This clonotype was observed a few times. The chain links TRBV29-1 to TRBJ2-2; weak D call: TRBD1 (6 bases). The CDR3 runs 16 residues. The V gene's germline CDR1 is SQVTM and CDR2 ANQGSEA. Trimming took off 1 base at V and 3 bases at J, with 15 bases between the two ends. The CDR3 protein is CSVEVVQGWYTGELFF. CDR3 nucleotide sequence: TGCAGCGTTGAAGTCGTCCAGGGGTGGTACACCGGGGAGCTGTTTTTT.

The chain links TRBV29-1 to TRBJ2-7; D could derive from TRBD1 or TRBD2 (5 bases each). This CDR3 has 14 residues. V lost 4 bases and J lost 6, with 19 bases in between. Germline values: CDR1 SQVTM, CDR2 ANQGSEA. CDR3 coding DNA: TGCAGCGTTGCTAGCAGGGTCTCGCCGGGCGAGCAGTACTTC. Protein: CSVASRVSPGEQYF.

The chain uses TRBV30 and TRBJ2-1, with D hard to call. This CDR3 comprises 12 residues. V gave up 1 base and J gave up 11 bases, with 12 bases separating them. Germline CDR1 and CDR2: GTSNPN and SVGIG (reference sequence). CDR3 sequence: CAWSELELQQFF. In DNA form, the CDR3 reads TGTGCCTGGAGTGAACTTGAACTCCAGCAGTTCTTC. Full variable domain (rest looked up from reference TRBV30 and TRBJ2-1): SQTIHQWPATLVQPVGSPLSLECTVEGTSNPNLYWYRQAAGRGLQLLFYSVGIGQISSEVPQNLSASRPQDRQFILSSKKLLLSDSGFYLCAWSELELQQFFGPGTRLTVL.

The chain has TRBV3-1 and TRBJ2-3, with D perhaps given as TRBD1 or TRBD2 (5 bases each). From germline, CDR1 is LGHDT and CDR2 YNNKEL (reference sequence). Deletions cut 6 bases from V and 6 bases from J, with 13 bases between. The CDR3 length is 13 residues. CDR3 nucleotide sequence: TGTGCCAGCAGAGGGAGCTGGGACGATACGCAGTATTTT. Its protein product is CASRGSWDDTQYF.

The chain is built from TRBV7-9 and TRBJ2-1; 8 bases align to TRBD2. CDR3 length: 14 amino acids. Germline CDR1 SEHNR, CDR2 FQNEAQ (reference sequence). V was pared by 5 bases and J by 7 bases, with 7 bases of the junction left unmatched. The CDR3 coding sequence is TGTGCCAGCAGCCTCGGCGGGAGGCGGAATGAGCAGTTCTTC. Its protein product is CASSLGGRRNEQFF.

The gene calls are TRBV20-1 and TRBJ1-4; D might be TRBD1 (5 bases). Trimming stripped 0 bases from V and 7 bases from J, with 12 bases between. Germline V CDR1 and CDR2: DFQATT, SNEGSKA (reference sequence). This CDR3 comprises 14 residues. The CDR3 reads CSARDRRTGEKLFF. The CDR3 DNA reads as TGCAGTGCTAGAGATCGTCGAACAGGTGAAAAACTGTTTTTT.

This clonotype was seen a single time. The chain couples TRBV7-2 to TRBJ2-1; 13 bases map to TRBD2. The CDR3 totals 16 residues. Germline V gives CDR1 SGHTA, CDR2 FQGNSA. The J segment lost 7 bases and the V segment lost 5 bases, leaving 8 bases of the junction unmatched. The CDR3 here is CASSLGTSGMVNEQFF. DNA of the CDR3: TGTGCCAGCAGCCTCGGGACTAGCGGGATGGTGAATGAGCAGTTCTTC.

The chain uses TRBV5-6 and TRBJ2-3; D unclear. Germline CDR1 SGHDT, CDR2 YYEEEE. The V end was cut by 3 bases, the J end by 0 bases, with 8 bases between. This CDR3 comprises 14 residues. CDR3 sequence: CASSSYSSTDTQYF. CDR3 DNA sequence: TGTGCCAGCAGCTCTTACTCTAGCACAGATACGCAGTATTTT.

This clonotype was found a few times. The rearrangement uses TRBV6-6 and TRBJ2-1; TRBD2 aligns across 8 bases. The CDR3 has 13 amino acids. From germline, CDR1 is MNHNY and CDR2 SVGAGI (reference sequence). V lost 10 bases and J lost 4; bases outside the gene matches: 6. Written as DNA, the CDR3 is TGTGCCACCGGACTAGCAAGGTACAATGAGCAGTTCTTC. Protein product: CATGLARYNEQFF.

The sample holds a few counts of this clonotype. CDR3 amino acids: CAFRGRTGNNEQFF. CDR3 coding DNA: TGTGCCTTCAGGGGGAGGACAGGAAACAATGAGCAGTTCTTC. This rearrangement joins TRBV7-9 to TRBJ2-1, with D maybe TRBD1 (7 bases). This CDR3 spans 14 amino acids. Trimming cost V 11 bases and J 5 bases, with 19 bases left between them. From germline, CDR1 is SEHNR and CDR2 FQNEAQ (reference sequence).

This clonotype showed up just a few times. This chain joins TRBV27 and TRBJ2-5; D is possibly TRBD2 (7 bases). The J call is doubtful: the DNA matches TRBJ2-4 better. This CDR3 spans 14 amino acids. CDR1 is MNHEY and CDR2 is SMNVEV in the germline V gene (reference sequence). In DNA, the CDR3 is TGTGCCAGCAGTTTACTTGGAGGGGGGGGCATTCAGTACTTC. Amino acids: CASSLLGGGGIQYF.

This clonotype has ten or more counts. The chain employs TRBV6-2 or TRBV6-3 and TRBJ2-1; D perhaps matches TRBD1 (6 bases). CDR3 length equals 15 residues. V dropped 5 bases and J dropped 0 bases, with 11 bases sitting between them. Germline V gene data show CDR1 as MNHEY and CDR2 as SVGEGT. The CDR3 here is CASSLGGPSYNEQFF. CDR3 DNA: TGTGCCAGCAGTCTTGGGGGCCCCTCCTACAATGAGCAGTTCTTC.

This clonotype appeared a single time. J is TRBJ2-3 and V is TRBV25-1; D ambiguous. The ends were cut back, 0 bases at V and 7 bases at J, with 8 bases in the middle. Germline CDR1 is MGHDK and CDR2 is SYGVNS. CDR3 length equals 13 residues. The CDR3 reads CASSEYNGHTQYF. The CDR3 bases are TGTGCCAGCAGTGAATATAATGGTCATACGCAGTATTTT.

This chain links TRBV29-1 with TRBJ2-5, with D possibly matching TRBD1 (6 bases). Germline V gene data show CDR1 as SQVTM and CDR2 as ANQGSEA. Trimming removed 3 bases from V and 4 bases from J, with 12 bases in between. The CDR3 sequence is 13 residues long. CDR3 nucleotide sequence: TGCAGCGTTGACTCACAGGGTAGAGAGACCCAGTACTTC. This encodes CSVDSQGRETQYF.

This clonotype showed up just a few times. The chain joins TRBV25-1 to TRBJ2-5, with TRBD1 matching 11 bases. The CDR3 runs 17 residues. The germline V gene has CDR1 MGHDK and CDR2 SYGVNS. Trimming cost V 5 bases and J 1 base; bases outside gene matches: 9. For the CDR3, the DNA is TGTGCCAGCAGTTCAACCACCGGGACAGGGGGCCAAGAGACCCAGTACTTC. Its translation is CASSSTTGTGGQETQYF.

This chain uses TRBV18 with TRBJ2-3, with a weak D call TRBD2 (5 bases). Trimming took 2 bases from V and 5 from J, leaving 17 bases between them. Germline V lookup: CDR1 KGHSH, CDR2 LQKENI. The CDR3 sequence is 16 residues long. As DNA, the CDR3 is TGTGCCAGCTCACCATTGCCAGCTCCTCGGGGAGATACGCAGTATTTT. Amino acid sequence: CASSPLPAPRGDTQYF.

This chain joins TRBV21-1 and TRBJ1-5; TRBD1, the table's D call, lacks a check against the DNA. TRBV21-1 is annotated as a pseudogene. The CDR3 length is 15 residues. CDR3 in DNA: TGTGCCAGCAGCACCGGTCCGGGGGGCAATCAGCCCCAGCATTTT. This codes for CASSTGPGGNQPQHF.

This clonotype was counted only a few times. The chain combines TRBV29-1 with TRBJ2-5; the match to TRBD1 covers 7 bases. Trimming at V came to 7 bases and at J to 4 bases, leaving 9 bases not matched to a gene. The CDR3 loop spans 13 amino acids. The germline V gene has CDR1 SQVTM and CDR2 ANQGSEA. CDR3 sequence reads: CSAVPGQRETQYF. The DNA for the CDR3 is TGCAGCGCCGTACCGGGACAGAGAGAGACCCAGTACTTC.

DNA of the CDR3: TGTGCCAGCTCACCGTCACAGCAAGAGACCCAGTACTTC. This sequence encodes CASSPSQQETQYF. The rearrangement uses TRBV18 and TRBJ2-5; D remains ambiguous. This CDR3 is built from 13 residues. V shed 3 bases and J shed 2 bases, with 7 bases lying between them. Per the germline V gene, CDR1 is KGHSH and CDR2 is LQKENI.

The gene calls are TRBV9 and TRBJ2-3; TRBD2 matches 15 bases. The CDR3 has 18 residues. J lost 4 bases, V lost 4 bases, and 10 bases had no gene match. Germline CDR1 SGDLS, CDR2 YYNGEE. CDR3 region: CASSHGLAGGEYADTQYF. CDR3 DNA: TGTGCCAGCAGCCACGGACTAGCGGGAGGGGAATACGCAGATACGCAGTATTTT. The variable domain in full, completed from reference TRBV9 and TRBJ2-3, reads DSGVTQTPKHLITATGQRVTLRCSPRSGDLSVYWYQQSLDQGLQFLIQYYNGEERAKGNILERFSAQQFPDLHSELNLSSLELGDSALYFCASSHGLAGGEYADTQYFGPGTRLTVL.

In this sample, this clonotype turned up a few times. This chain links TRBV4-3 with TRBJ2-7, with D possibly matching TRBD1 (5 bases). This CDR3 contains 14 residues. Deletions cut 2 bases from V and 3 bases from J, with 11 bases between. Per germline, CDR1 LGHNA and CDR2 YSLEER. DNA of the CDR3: TGCGCCAGCAGCCAACACAGGAAAAACTACGAGCAGTACTTC. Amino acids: CASSQHRKNYEQYF.

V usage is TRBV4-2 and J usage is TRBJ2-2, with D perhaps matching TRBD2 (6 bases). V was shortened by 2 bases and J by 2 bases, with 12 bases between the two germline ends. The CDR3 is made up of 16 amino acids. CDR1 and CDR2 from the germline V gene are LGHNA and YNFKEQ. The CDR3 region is CASSQQAGKNTGELFF. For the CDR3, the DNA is TGTGCCAGCAGCCAACAGGCGGGGAAAAACACCGGGGAGCTGTTTTTT.

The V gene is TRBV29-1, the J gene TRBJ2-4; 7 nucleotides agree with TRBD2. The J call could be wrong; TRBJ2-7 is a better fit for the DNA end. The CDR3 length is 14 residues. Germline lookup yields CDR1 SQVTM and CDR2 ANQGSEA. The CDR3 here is CSVEGGVLPYEQYF. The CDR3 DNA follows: TGCAGCGTTGAGGGAGGGGTACTCCCCTACGAGCAGTACTTC.

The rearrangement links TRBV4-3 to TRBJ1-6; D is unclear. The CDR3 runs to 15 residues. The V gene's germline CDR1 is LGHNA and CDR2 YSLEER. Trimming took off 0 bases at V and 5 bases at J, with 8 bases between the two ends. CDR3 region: CASSQDGGNNSPLHF. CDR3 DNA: TGCGCCAGCAGCCAAGACGGCGGAAATAATTCACCCCTCCACTTT.

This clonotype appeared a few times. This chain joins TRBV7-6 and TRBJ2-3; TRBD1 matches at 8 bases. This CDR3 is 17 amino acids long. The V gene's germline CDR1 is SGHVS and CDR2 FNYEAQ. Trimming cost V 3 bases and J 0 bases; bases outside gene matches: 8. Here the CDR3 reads CASSFTGGSTSTDTQYF. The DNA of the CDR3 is TGTGCCAGCAGCTTTACAGGGGGTTCCACTAGCACAGATACGCAGTATTTT.

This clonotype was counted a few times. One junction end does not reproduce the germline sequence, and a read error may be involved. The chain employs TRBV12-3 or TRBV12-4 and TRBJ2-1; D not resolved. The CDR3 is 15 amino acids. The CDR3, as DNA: TGTGCCGGCAGTTTAGTAGAGAAATCCTACAATGAGCAGTTCTTC. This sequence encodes CAGSLVEKSYNEQFF.